Listed below are T cell receptor beta chains from one sample, sequenced in a study of cytomegalovirus exposure and HLA in healthy donors. Generated by immunoSEQ multiplex PCR, the TCRdb table keeps only in-frame clones and is missing some. Here the sample spans approximately 110,000 clones, 73% being singletons. The sample consisted of PBMCs. Receptor source: a man between 60 and 75 years old in good health and CMV-seropositive. Each CDR3 is given with its conserved first and last residue. The D gene is left open where the match is weak. Clone size appears in some rows only: once, few, many, or a class for an expanded clone.

J gene,clone size,D gene,V gene,CDR3 DNA,CDR3 protein
TRBJ2-7,.,.,TRBV2,TGTGCCAGCGAGGTTGGGACTGGTTCCTACGAGCAGTACTTC,CASEVGTGSYEQYF
TRBJ1-5,once,.,TRBV7-3,TGTGCCAGCAGCTCCTCCCGGGGTCAGCCCCAGCATTTT,CASSSSRGQPQHF
TRBJ2-5,.,.,TRBV5-1,TGCGCCAGCAGCCCGACTATCCTCACGCAAGAGACCCAGTACTTC,CASSPTILTQETQYF
TRBJ2-7,medium-sized,.,TRBV6-1,TGTGCCAGCCTGGGGGACTCAACCCACTACGAGCAGTACTTC,CASLGDSTHYEQYF
TRBJ1-5,.,.,TRBV5-1,TGCGCCAGCAGTTTGGGACCGGGACAAGGCAATCAGCCCCAGCATTTT,CASSLGPGQGNQPQHF
TRBJ1-6,.,.,TRBV6-5,TGTGCCAGCACCTCGGCGGGTCGGGATTCACCCCTCCACTTT,CASTSAGRDSPLHF
TRBJ1-3,.,.,TRBV2,TGTGCCAGCAACAGTGTCTTCTCTGGAAACACCATATATTTT,CASNSVFSGNTIYF
TRBJ2-7,.,.,TRBV21-1,TGTGCCAGCAGCTGGACAGGGAATTCCTACGAGCAGTACTTC,CASSWTGNSYEQYF
TRBJ1-2,.,.,TRBV29-1,TGCAGCGTTGACAGGGAGGCGAATGGCTACACCTTC,CSVDREANGYTF
TRBJ1-3,.,TRBD1,TRBV19,TGTGCCAGCCGGACAGGACGTGGCTCTGGAAACACCATATATTTT,CASRTGRGSGNTIYF
TRBJ2-1,.,TRBD2,TRBV27,TGTGCCAGCAGTCCAAACATAGCGGGGGGCAAGGGGACACGCAATGAGCAGTTCTTC,CASSPNIAGGKGTRNEQFF
TRBJ1-5,few,TRBD1,TRBV6-6,TGTGCCAGCAGTCGGACAGGCTACAATCAGCCCCAGCATTTT,CASSRTGYNQPQHF
TRBJ2-3,few,.,TRBV30,TGTGCCTGGAGCCGGGATTACACAGATACGCAGTATTTT,CAWSRDYTDTQYF